This paragraph reports one T cell receptor beta chain. Participants were aged roughly 18 to 89 years from about two dozen US areas. The record originates from a study of blood T cell repertoires in COVID-19. Across the whole study: Italy, Spain and the United States were the sources of the convalescent and acute COVID-19 samples.

Per the authors' pipeline: Reference gene primer amplification in the assay estimated nucleated cell counts. Only in-frame clones appear in the TCRdb table, and some are missing; sequencing was by immunoSEQ multiplex PCR. That table furnishes V, J and clone size, whereas the DNA furnished D and trimming. This sample has about 230,000 clones, with 75% to 90% found just once. V dropped 2 bases and J dropped 5; count of bases not matched to a gene: 7. The CDR3 consists of 15 residues. Germline CDR1 is SGHRS and CDR2 is YFSETQ. The clonotype was recovered from a woman aged 25 to 39 who had been exposed to COVID-19. The chain employs TRBV5-1 and TRBJ2-5; 9 bases are a match to TRBD2. The sample taken for sequencing was PBMCs or T cells enriched from blood (not recorded which). The CDR3 DNA sequence: TGCGCCAGCAGCTTTGGACTAGCGAAAGGGGAGACCCAGTACTTC. This codes for CASSFGLAKGETQYF.